The 8 T cell receptor beta chains presented below share a single source sample, sequenced in a study of human T cells and chemical hapten exposure (dated by TCRdb to the early 2020s). The receptor library was made with RACE. Sequencing used a NextSeq 500. TCRdb handled the public reads itself, with Q25 trimming in fastp and clone calling in MiXCR, and kept productive beta chains. Duplicate CDR3 protein sequences are folded into a single record with the most common DNA and genes. The sample includes 300,000 to 450,000 distinct CDR3 sequences, with more than 4.5% observed a single time. The ten largest account for 2% to 2.5% of the sample. Taken with the paper, the label for time point translates to: patch test 1, 2 weeks after DPC sensitization. The sample's treatment or condition label, decoded: therapeutic diphenylcyclopropenone sensitization with weekly scalp DPC. The specimen comprised whole blood, sampled in connection with sensitization to the hapten diphenylcyclopropenone (DPC). Source of these receptors: a woman between 50 and 59 years old with alopecia areata. Some clones in this sample may be carry-over from other donors' samples.

In this sample, this clonotype turned up a few times. This chain joins TRBV5-6 and TRBJ2-2, with 11 bases lining up with TRBD2. V dropped 0 bases and J dropped 3; count of bases not matched to a gene: 1. The CDR3 covers 16 residues. CDR1 is SGHDT and CDR2 is YYEEEE in the germline V gene. The CDR3 region is CASSLGLAGHTGELFF. Here the CDR3 DNA reads TGTGCCAGCAGCTTGGGACTAGCGGGGCACACCGGGGAGCTGTTTTTT.

The sample holds many counts of this clonotype. The V call is TRBV9, the J call TRBJ1-6, with a possible D match to TRBD1 (5 bases). The germline V gene has CDR1 SGDLS and CDR2 YYNGEE. V lost 0 bases and J 10 bases, leaving 11 bases between the germline ends. The CDR3 runs to 14 residues. This CDR3 reads CASSVVGAGSPLHF. The CDR3 DNA follows: TGTGCCAGCAGCGTAGTAGGGGCGGGCTCACCCCTCCACTTT.

This clonotype was seen more than once but under ten times. The V gene is TRBV20-1, the J gene TRBJ2-7; D is uncertain. Trimming removed 0 bases from V and 0 bases from J, with 9 bases in between. The CDR3 is 14 residues long. Germline V CDR1 and CDR2: DFQATT, SNEGSKA (reference sequence). CDR3 in amino acids: CSAREGSSSYEQYF. CDR3 DNA: TGCAGTGCTAGAGAGGGAAGCAGCTCCTACGAGCAGTACTTC.

The rearrangement uses TRBV15 and TRBJ1-1; D gene uncertain. Trimming took off 0 bases at V and 8 bases at J, with 7 bases between the two ends. Germline V gene sequence: CDR1 LNHNV, CDR2 YYDKDF (reference sequence). The CDR3 covers 12 residues. The CDR3 loop reads CATSRDSVEAFF. The CDR3 bases are TGTGCCACCAGCAGAGATTCGGTGGAAGCTTTCTTT.

This clonotype was counted at least ten times. The CDR3 protein is CASSPDLGQETQYF. The CDR3 DNA reads TGTGCCAGCAGCCCGGACCTGGGCCAAGAGACCCAGTACTTC. The chain has TRBV3-1 and TRBJ2-5; D gene uncertain. CDR3 size: 14 residues. Germline loops: CDR1 LGHDT, CDR2 YNNKEL (reference sequence). Trimming pared 4 bases from V and 1 base from J, leaving 10 bases between.

Worth noting for this clonotype: A read error may be the cause here, since a much bigger clone is one base away. The gene calls are TRBV7-2 and TRBJ1-4, with a possible D match to TRBD1 (6 bases). CDR3 length equals 14 residues. Germline values: CDR1 SGHTA, CDR2 FQGNSA. CDR3 residues: CASSTGIRNGKLFF. The DNA for the CDR3 is TGTGCCAGCAGCACAGGGATCCGCAATGGAAAACTGTTTTTT.

Many counts were recorded for this clonotype. The chain employs TRBV6-2 or TRBV6-3 and TRBJ1-1, with no clear D. V was shortened by 4 bases and J by 1 base, with 7 bases between the two germline ends. Germline V lookup: CDR1 MNHEY, CDR2 SVGEGT. This CDR3 has 13 amino acids. CDR3 loop: CASSSDTNTEAFF. CDR3 DNA sequence: TGTGCCAGCAGTTCCGACACGAACACTGAAGCTTTCTTT.

V usage is TRBV30 and J usage is TRBJ2-7; no definite D call. Trimming took off 0 bases at V and 6 bases at J, with 18 bases between the two ends. Per the germline V gene, CDR1 is GTSNPN and CDR2 is SVGIG (reference sequence). The CDR3 spans 15 residues. The CDR3 spells CAWSVIGQETGEQYF. Written as DNA, the CDR3 is TGTGCCTGGAGTGTTATAGGTCAGGAGACCGGCGAGCAGTACTTC.